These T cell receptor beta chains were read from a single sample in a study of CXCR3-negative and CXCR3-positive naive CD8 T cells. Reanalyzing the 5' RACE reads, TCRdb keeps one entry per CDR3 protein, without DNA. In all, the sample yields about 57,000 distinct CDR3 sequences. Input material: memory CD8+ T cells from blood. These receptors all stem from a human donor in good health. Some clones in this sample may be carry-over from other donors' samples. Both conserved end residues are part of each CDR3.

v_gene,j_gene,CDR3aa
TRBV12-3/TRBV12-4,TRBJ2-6,CASSPGSGANVLTF
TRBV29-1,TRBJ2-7,CSAVSNKVPYEQYF
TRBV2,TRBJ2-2,CASSDNRGGNTGELFF
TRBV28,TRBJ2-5,CASSLELAGVQETQYF
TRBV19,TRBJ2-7,CASSSGSYEQYF
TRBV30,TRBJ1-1,CAWSRTLNTEAFF
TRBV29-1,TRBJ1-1,CSVNPEGTEAFF
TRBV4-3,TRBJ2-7,CASSQGTDSSYEQYF
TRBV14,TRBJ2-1,CASSGLAGEYNEQFF
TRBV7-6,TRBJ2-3,CASSLGGGAIDTQYF
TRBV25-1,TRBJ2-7,CASSHTDLAGGPYEQYF
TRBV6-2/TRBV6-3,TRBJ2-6,CASSIPSANVLTF
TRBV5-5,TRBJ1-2,CASTLTGYGYTF
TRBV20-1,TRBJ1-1,CSARGTGGGEGSTEAFF
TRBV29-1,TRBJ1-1,CSVGAGRTEAFF
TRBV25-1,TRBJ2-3,CASSEYVLVGTDTQYF
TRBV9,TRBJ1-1,CASSVWGTGNTEAFF
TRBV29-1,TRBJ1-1,CSVTGIYTVRDPSVVTEAFF
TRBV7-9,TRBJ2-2,CASSFFGTADTGELFF
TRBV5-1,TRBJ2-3,CASSMIAGGLADTQYF
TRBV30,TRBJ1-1,CAWEVAGGLNTEAFF
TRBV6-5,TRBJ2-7,CASRASSGGPTAYEQYF
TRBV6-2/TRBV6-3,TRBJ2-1,CASSYSMDGSSYNEQFF
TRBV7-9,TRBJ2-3,CASNSLTGTGGEDTQYF
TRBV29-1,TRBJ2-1,CSVEGRTYNEQFF
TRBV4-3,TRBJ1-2,CASSPEARALLYGYTF
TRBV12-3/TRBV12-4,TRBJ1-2,CASSLRENYGYTF
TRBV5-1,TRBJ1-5,CASSLETGIQPQHF
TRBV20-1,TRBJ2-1,CSAREDLPNEQFF
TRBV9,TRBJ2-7,CASSVGGRSYEQYF
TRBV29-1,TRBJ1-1,CSVLRTMNTEAFF
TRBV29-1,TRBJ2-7,CSVMTYGGSYEQYF
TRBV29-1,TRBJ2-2,CSVEDPVPPNTGELFF
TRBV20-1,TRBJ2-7,CSASATYRDEQYF
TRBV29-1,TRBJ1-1,CSVEPVNTEAFF
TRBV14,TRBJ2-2,CASAGGTSGGTGELFF
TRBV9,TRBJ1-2,CASSGGTGELYGYTF
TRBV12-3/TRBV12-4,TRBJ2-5,CASSLSRTETQYF
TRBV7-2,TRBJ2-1,CASSLVRGSYNEQFF
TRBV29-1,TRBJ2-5,CSVEEVDRFQETQYF
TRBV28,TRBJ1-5,CACTQYHQGKFLPQHF
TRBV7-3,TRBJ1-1,CASSIGGTTEAFF